These T cell receptor beta chains were read from a single sample in a study of beta chain features in type 1 diabetes. Sequencing used immunoSEQ multiplex PCR; TCRdb keeps in-frame clones, though not all of them. The sample holds about 620,000 clones, about 16% seen once. Sequencing was done on a sample of naive CD4+ T cells from blood. The receptors originated from a man younger than 35 in good health. Both conserved end residues are part of each CDR3. D genes are given only for firm matches. A clone size is listed for some rows: how often the clone was seen (once, few, many), or a class if it is expanded.

d_call j_call clone_size v_call cdr3_aa cdr3_nt
TRBD2 TRBJ2-3 few TRBV6-5 CASSYSGGVTDTQYF TGTGCCAGCAGTTATAGCGGGGGCGTCACAGATACGCAGTATTTT
NA TRBJ2-7 NA TRBV7-8 CASSLALAISYEQYF TGTGCCAGCAGCTTAGCGCTAGCGATCTCCTACGAGCAGTACTTC
TRBD2 TRBJ2-1 NA TRBV30 CASGRASGGVEQFF TGTGCCTCAGGAAGGGCTAGCGGGGGGGTTGAGCAGTTCTTC
NA TRBJ1-2 NA TRBV28 CASSPAGAAYGYTF TGTGCCAGCAGTCCAGCGGGGGCGGCCTATGGCTACACCTTC
NA TRBJ2-2 NA TRBV18 CASSQGTSGGELFF TGTGCCAGCTCCCAAGGGACAAGCGGCGGGGAGCTGTTTTTT
TRBD1 TRBJ2-7 few TRBV18 CASSSGTDSYEQYF TGTGCCAGCTCGTCCGGGACAGATAGCTACGAGCAGTACTTC
TRBD2 TRBJ2-3 few TRBV28 CASSLPGGTDTQYF TGTGCCAGCAGTTTACCCGGGGGGACAGATACGCAGTATTTT
TRBD2 TRBJ2-4 few TRBV11-2 CASNMIAGAGNIQYF TGTGCCAGCAACATGATAGCGGGAGCGGGAAACATTCAGTACTTC
NA TRBJ2-2 NA TRBV9 CASSPIKGTDTGELFF TGTGCCAGCAGCCCAATAAAAGGGACGGACACCGGGGAGCTGTTTTTT
NA TRBJ1-6 few TRBV5-6 CASSLGLQNSPLHF TGTGCCAGCAGCTTGGGTTTGCAGAATTCACCCCTCCACTTT
TRBD2 TRBJ2-5 NA TRBV7-2 CASSFSGSGARGETQYF TGTGCCAGCAGCTTTTCGGGTAGCGGGGCCCGGGGAGAGACCCAGTACTTC
TRBD1 TRBJ2-7 NA TRBV11-3 CASSLGQGRSYEQYF TGTGCCAGCAGCCTTGGACAGGGCCGCTCCTACGAGCAGTACTTC
TRBD1 TRBJ2-1 NA TRBV27 CASSLTGGNEQFF TGTGCCAGCAGTTTAACAGGGGGAAATGAGCAGTTCTTC
NA TRBJ1-5 few TRBV18 CASSPYGTRNQPQHF TGTGCCAGCTCACCTTACGGGACACGTAATCAGCCCCAGCATTTT
TRBD2 TRBJ2-1 few TRBV28 CATLAGVNEQFF TGTGCCACCCTAGCGGGGGTCAATGAGCAGTTCTTC
NA TRBJ2-7 NA TRBV2 CASSKTGYEQYF TGTGCCAGCAGCAAGACCGGTTACGAGCAGTACTTC
NA TRBJ2-1 few TRBV7-9 CASRQNTNNEQFF TGTGCCAGCAGACAAAACACGAACAATGAGCAGTTCTTC
TRBD1 TRBJ1-5 NA TRBV18 CASSPDRGSNQPQHF TGTGCCAGCTCACCGGACAGGGGGAGCAATCAGCCCCAGCATTTT
NA TRBJ1-4 NA TRBV6-5 CASSPGVGKLFF TGTGCCAGCAGCCCAGGAGTAGGAAAACTGTTTTTT
TRBD2 TRBJ2-3 NA TRBV7-9 CASRPTSARTDTQYF TGTGCCAGCAGGCCTACTAGCGCGCGCACAGATACGCAGTATTTT
NA TRBJ2-3 NA TRBV18 CASSPREAGTGDTQYF TGTGCCAGCTCACCACGGGAGGCGGGGACGGGAGATACGCAGTATTTT
TRBD2 TRBJ2-1 few TRBV4-3 CASSQEPGLGVNEQFF TGCGCCAGCAGCCAAGAACCGGGACTAGGGGTAAATGAGCAGTTCTTC
NA TRBJ2-5 NA TRBV19 CASTEIQETQYF TGTGCCAGTACAGAGATCCAAGAGACCCAGTACTTC
TRBD1 TRBJ1-2 NA TRBV7-2 CASSFDRGRAYGYTF TGTGCCAGCAGCTTCGACAGGGGGCGCGCCTATGGCTACACCTTC
TRBD2 TRBJ2-5 NA TRBV5-4 CASSLGGVGETQYF TGTGCCAGCAGCCTGGGAGGGGTCGGAGAGACCCAGTACTTC
NA TRBJ2-7 NA TRBV29-1 CSVRRDNLISYEQYF TGCAGCGTGAGGAGGGACAACCTTATCTCCTACGAGCAGTACTTC
NA TRBJ1-4 few TRBV25-1 CASSEFGGRGGEKLFF TGTGCCAGCAGTGAATTCGGGGGCAGGGGAGGTGAAAAACTGTTTTTT
NA TRBJ1-1 few TRBV4-3 CASSQDPGMQAFF TGCGCCAGCAGCCAAGACCCAGGGATGCAAGCTTTCTTT
NA TRBJ1-2 NA TRBV18 CASSPPVLNGYTF TGTGCCAGCTCACCACCGGTCTTGAACGGCTACACCTTC
NA TRBJ2-2 NA TRBV7-9 CATRAPEDTGELFF TGTGCCACTCGAGCCCCCGAAGACACCGGGGAGCTGTTTTTT
TRBD1 TRBJ2-2 once TRBV4-3 CASSRGQGAGELFF TGCGCCAGCAGCCGGGGACAGGGGGCCGGGGAGCTGTTTTTT
NA TRBJ1-3 few TRBV18 CASSPGTERNTIYF TGTGCCAGCTCACCAGGGACCGAGAGAAACACCATATATTTT
NA TRBJ1-2 NA TRBV4-2 CASSHRGQAPLGGYTF TGTGCCAGCAGCCACCGTGGGCAGGCCCCCTTGGGAGGCTACACCTTC
NA TRBJ2-6 NA TRBV6-5 CASSSPSVGANVLTF TGTGCCAGCAGCTCCCCGTCTGTTGGGGCCAACGTCCTGACTTTC
NA TRBJ2-2 NA TRBV28 CASTGQGKAAGELFF TGTGCCAGTACCGGTCAGGGTAAGGCGGCCGGGGAGCTGTTTTTT
NA TRBJ2-5 few TRBV5-4 CASSPLRDSQETQYF TGTGCCAGCAGCCCCCTCCGGGACTCGCAAGAGACCCAGTACTTC
NA TRBJ2-7 NA TRBV4-1 CASSQVIGPNEQYF TGCGCCAGCAGCCAAGTAATAGGTCCCAACGAGCAGTACTTC
NA TRBJ2-5 NA TRBV5-6 CASSLGTTAETQYF TGTGCCAGCAGCTTGGGGACAACGGCCGAGACCCAGTACTTC
NA TRBJ2-6 few TRBV5-4 CASSLVAGGVGANVLTF TGTGCCAGCAGCTTGGTGGCAGGGGGGGTTGGGGCCAACGTCCTGACTTTC
NA TRBJ2-3 NA TRBV25-1 CASRGQASTDTQYF TGTGCCAGCAGGGGCCAGGCTAGCACAGATACGCAGTATTTT
TRBD2 TRBJ2-1 NA TRBV6-1 CAINGPGLASEQFF TGTGCCATCAACGGGCCGGGACTAGCGAGTGAGCAGTTCTTC
TRBD1 TRBJ1-5 NA TRBV5-6 CASSTQTGIHQPQHF TGTGCCAGCAGTACTCAGACAGGGATCCATCAGCCCCAGCATTTT
TRBD2 TRBJ2-5 few TRBV5-4 CASSPTSDGETQYF TGTGCCAGCAGCCCGACTAGCGACGGGGAGACCCAGTACTTC
NA TRBJ2-1 few TRBV5-6 CASSLDGLQAYNEQFF TGTGCCAGCAGCTTGGATGGGCTTCAAGCCTACAATGAGCAGTTCTTC
TRBD1 TRBJ2-5 NA TRBV9 CASSRSGQGKETQYF TGTGCCAGCAGCAGATCGGGACAGGGTAAAGAGACCCAGTACTTC
TRBD2 TRBJ2-1 NA TRBV4-1 CASSQAGLADSYNEQFF TGCGCCAGCAGCCAAGCCGGACTAGCGGACTCCTACAATGAGCAGTTCTTC
TRBD1 TRBJ1-5 NA TRBV4-3 CASSQEPGTGSQPQHF TGCGCCAGCAGCCAAGAACCCGGGACAGGGAGTCAGCCCCAGCATTTT
NA TRBJ2-1 NA TRBV4-1 CASSQARRGGAVPGFF TGCGCCAGCAGCCAAGCTCGCAGGGGAGGAGCGGTCCCGGGGTTCTTC
NA TRBJ1-4 few TRBV29-1 CSVEGPEEKLFF TGCAGCGTTGAGGGACCAGAGGAAAAACTGTTTTTT
TRBD2 TRBJ2-2 NA TRBV27 CASSLSFRTSPGELFF TGTGCCAGCAGTTTATCGTTCAGGACTAGCCCCGGGGAGCTGTTTTTT
NA TRBJ2-1 NA TRBV20-1 CSARATARGFF TGCAGTGCCCGCGCGACAGCCAGGGGGTTCTTC
NA TRBJ1-1 NA TRBV18 CASSPGERTEAFF TGTGCCAGCTCACCGGGTGAAAGGACTGAAGCTTTCTTT
NA TRBJ2-5 NA TRBV7-9 CASSLSDWDPQYF TGTGCCAGCAGCTTATCGGACTGGGACCCCCAGTACTTC
TRBD2 TRBJ2-7 few TRBV27 CASSFSLLGLAGVKEQYF TGTGCCAGCAGTTTCTCCCTGCTGGGACTAGCGGGAGTTAAAGAGCAGTACTTC
NA TRBJ1-1 NA TRBV19 CASSEGTAFF TGTGCCAGTTCCGAGGGCACAGCTTTCTTT
TRBD1 TRBJ1-5 NA TRBV29-1 CSVGTGRSNQPQHF TGCAGCGTTGGGACAGGGCGTAGCAATCAGCCCCAGCATTTT
NA TRBJ2-1 once TRBV5-1 CASSRSGAGYYNEQFF TGCGCCAGCAGTAGGTCGGGGGCAGGGTATTACAATGAGCAGTTCTTC
TRBD1 TRBJ1-5 few TRBV2 CASREGQVFNQPQHF TGTGCCAGCAGGGAGGGACAGGTGTTCAATCAGCCCCAGCATTTT
TRBD1 TRBJ2-3 NA TRBV6-4 CASSERTGGFATDTQYF TGTGCCAGCAGTGAAAGGACAGGGGGATTTGCCACAGATACGCAGTATTTT